A single sample is the source of the 27 T cell receptor beta chains below, sequenced in a study of PD-L1 blockade in urothelial cancer (dated 2017 in TCRdb). Library prep was done by the immunoSEQ multiplex PCR assay. The source is immuneACCESS, and TCRdb retained only in-frame sequences with V and J called. Part of the clones is not carried over; for the studies checked, unresolved V genes explain less than half of this, and the remainder is unexplained. Present in this sample are around 110,000 clones, around 89% of which were seen just once. Jointly, the top ten make up 1.5% to 2% of the sample. The sample's time point label, in plain terms: peripheral blood 6 weeks after treatment start. The specimen was PBMCs, collected around atezolizumab (anti-PD-L1) treatment. Receptors originate from a man aged 60 to 69 with urothelial cancer.

This sequence joins TRBV15 and TRBJ2-7; TRBD2 agrees at 10 bases. V shed 3 bases, J shed 4 bases, and the junction held 9 bases outside the gene matches. CDR3 size: 16 residues. Per germline, CDR1 LNHNV and CDR2 YYDKDF (reference sequence). The CDR3 spells CATSRMSSGSRYEQYF. The CDR3 DNA reads as TGTGCCACCAGCAGGATGTCTAGCGGGAGTCGGTACGAGCAGTACTTC. Full variable domain (missing parts from reference TRBV15 and TRBJ2-7): DAMVIQNPRYQVTQFGKPVTLSCSQTLNHNVMYWYQQKSSQAPKLLFHYYDKDFNNEADTPDNFQSRRPNTSFCFLDIRSPGLGDTAMYLCATSRMSSGSRYEQYFGPGTRLTVT.

This chain joins TRBV5-1 and TRBJ1-3; 11 nucleotides match TRBD1. CDR3 size: 14 residues. The V segment lost 4 bases and the J segment 6 bases; nucleotides outside the gene matches: 3. Germline assignment: CDR1 SGHRS and CDR2 YFSETQ. The CDR3 DNA reads TGCGCCAGCAGCAGGGGACAGGGGGAAAACACCATATATTTT. This sequence encodes CASSRGQGENTIYF.

This clone occurred once. The chain has TRBV5-1 and TRBJ1-6, with a weak D call TRBD1 (5 bases). The germline V gene has CDR1 SGHRS and CDR2 YFSETQ. The ends were cut back, 4 bases at V and 3 bases at J, with 20 bases in the middle. This CDR3 comprises 18 residues. CDR3 bases: TGCGCCAGCAGCCCGGGGGATGGGCGGACGGACTATAATTCACCCCTCCACTTT. Its protein is CASSPGDGRTDYNSPLHF.

The chain has TRBV7-2 and TRBJ2-3; 7 bases line up with TRBD2. The CDR3 runs to 15 residues. Losses at the gene ends were 2 bases for V and 5 bases for J; bases not matched to a gene: 7. Germline CDR1 SGHTA, CDR2 FQGNSA. The CDR3 DNA is TGTGCCAGCAGCTTATCGTCGGGGGGAGTAGATACGCAGTATTTT. It codes for CASSLSSGGVDTQYF. Together with reference TRBV7-2 and TRBJ2-3, the CDR3 gives the full variable domain: GAGVSQSPSNKVTEKGKDVELRCDPISGHTALYWYRQSLGQGLEFLIYFQGNSAPDKSGLPSDRFSAERTGGSVSTLTIQRTQQEDSAVYLCASSLSSGGVDTQYFGPGTRLTVL.

This chain uses TRBV10-2 with TRBJ2-7, with 9 bases fitting TRBD2. Germline V gene sequence: CDR1 WSHSY, CDR2 SAAADI. V lost 8 bases to trimming and J lost 7 bases; unmatched junction nucleotides: 15. This CDR3 contains 15 residues. CDR3 amino acids: CASRPGTSSGKEQYF. CDR3 bases: TGCGCCAGCCGCCCAGGGACTAGCTCGGGGAAAGAGCAGTACTTC.

This clone occurred once. The V and J genes are TRBV5-1 and TRBJ2-6; 13 nucleotides line up with TRBD2. Germline loops: CDR1 SGHRS, CDR2 YFSETQ. The CDR3 covers 17 residues. J gave up 0 bases and V 4 bases, and 1 base lay outside the gene matches. This chain's CDR3 is CASSRTSGGSGANVLTF. CDR3 nucleotides: TGCGCCAGCAGCCGGACTAGCGGGGGCTCTGGGGCCAACGTCCTGACTTTC.

The CDR3 loop is CSQGRAYEQYF. CDR3 sequence (DNA): TGCAGTCAGGGCCGAGCGTACGAGCAGTACTTC. This chain uses TRBV20-1 with TRBJ2-7; weak D call: TRBD1 (5 bases). V lost 8 bases to trimming and J lost 4 bases, with 12 bases between them. The germline V gene has CDR1 DFQATT and CDR2 SNEGSKA (reference sequence). CDR3 length: 11 residues.

The gene calls are TRBV19 and TRBJ1-4, with D possibly matching TRBD1 (5 bases). Between the trimmed V and J ends, which lost 10 bases and 7 bases, there was a span of 16 bases. Germline V lookup: CDR1 LNHDA, CDR2 SQIVND (reference sequence). The CDR3 covers 13 residues. CDR3 sequence reads: CATGLKGFEKLFF. The DNA of the CDR3 is TGTGCCACCGGTTTAAAGGGGTTTGAAAAACTGTTTTTT.

This clone was observed once. This chain uses TRBV5-6 with TRBJ2-7, with TRBD2 matching over 11 bases. The V segment lost 2 bases and the J segment 6 bases; nucleotides outside the gene matches: 4. The length of the CDR3 is 14 residues. Per germline, CDR1 SGHDT and CDR2 YYEEEE. CDR3 loop: CASSFIGTSGEQYF. The CDR3, as DNA: TGTGCCAGCAGCTTCATCGGGACTAGCGGCGAGCAGTACTTC.

This rearrangement joins TRBV10-3 to TRBJ2-1; 7 nucleotides match TRBD1. J was trimmed by 2 bases and V by 0 bases; bases with no gene match: 4. Germline CDR1 ENHRY, CDR2 SYGVKD. There are 16 residues in the CDR3. The CDR3 is CAISESIQGPYNEQFF. CDR3 DNA: TGTGCCATCAGTGAGTCGATACAGGGGCCCTACAATGAGCAGTTCTTC.

V usage is TRBV5-6 and J usage is TRBJ2-7, with TRBD1 as a possible D gene (5 bases). CDR1 and CDR2 (germline): SGHDT, YYEEEE. The germline V and J ends were trimmed by 1 base and 6 bases, with 8 bases remaining between them. CDR3 length: 12 amino acids. CDR3 amino acids: CASSLQGSEQYF. The CDR3 DNA is TGTGCCAGCAGCTTGCAGGGTAGCGAGCAGTACTTC.

The chain recombines TRBV4-2 with TRBJ2-5; 11 nucleotides match TRBD2. Germline CDR1 LGHNA, CDR2 YNFKEQ. The V gene end was trimmed by 1 base and the J gene end by 5 bases; junction bases not matched to a gene: 6. This CDR3 spans 16 amino acids. CDR3 protein: CASSQAGLAEVETQYF. For the CDR3, the DNA is TGTGCCAGCAGCCAAGCGGGACTAGCGGAGGTGGAGACCCAGTACTTC.

The chain joins TRBV19 to TRBJ1-2; the match to TRBD1 covers 8 bases. In germline, CDR1 is LNHDA, CDR2 SQIVND (reference sequence). This CDR3 spans 13 amino acids. With V trimmed by 5 bases and J by 6 bases, 5 bases remained unmatched. CDR3 sequence (DNA): TGTGCCAGTAGTCAGGACAGGGAACATGGCTACACCTTC. Residues: CASSQDREHGYTF.

The gene calls are TRBV9 and TRBJ1-3, with 8 bases identical to TRBD1. The trim removed 0 bases at V and 1 base at J, leaving 9 bases unmatched. This CDR3 has 18 residues. Germline V gene lookup returns CDR1 SGDLS and CDR2 YYNGEE. The chain's CDR3 is CASSVASLNRGSGNTIYF. The CDR3 nucleotides are TGTGCCAGCAGCGTAGCGTCCTTAAACAGGGGGTCTGGAAACACCATATATTTT.

J is TRBJ2-2 and V is TRBV2; D is possibly TRBD1 (6 bases). Trimming took 7 bases from V and 5 from J, leaving 14 bases between them. CDR3 size: 14 residues. Per the germline V gene, CDR1 is SNHLY and CDR2 is FYNNEI. The DNA of the CDR3 is TGTGCCAGCACTCTTGGCACAGGGACCGGGGAGCTGTTTTTT. Amino acids: CASTLGTGTGELFF.

The gene calls are TRBV7-9 and TRBJ2-3; D is perhaps TRBD1 (6 bases). In germline, CDR1 is SEHNR, CDR2 FQNEAQ (reference sequence). CDR3 length: 15 residues. The ends were cut back, 6 bases at V and 4 bases at J, with 17 bases in the middle. The CDR3 spells CASSKTQGFADTQYF. As DNA, the CDR3 is TGTGCCAGCAGTAAGACACAGGGATTTGCAGATACGCAGTATTTT.

The J gene is TRBJ2-7, the V gene TRBV4-1, with 15 bases lining up with TRBD2. The CDR3 length is 18 residues. Germline V gives CDR1 MGHRA, CDR2 YSYEKL. The junction had 12 bases not matched to a gene; V was cut back by 2 bases and J by 7 bases. The CDR3 nucleotides read TGCGCCAGCAGCCAAAGGACTAGCGGGGGGGCGGCGGTTGGGGAGCAGTACTTC. Protein: CASSQRTSGGAAVGEQYF.

The chain combines TRBV7-9 with TRBJ2-7, with 7 bases fitting TRBD1. After removal of 0 bases from V and 6 bases from J, the junction contained 8 bases not matched to a gene. The CDR3 covers 15 residues. Germline V lookup: CDR1 SEHNR, CDR2 FQNEAQ (reference sequence). The CDR3 bases are TGTGCCAGCAGCTTAGCGACAGGGTATGATTCCGAGCAGTACTTC. Protein sequence: CASSLATGYDSEQYF.

This clone showed up just once. One end of the junction is discordant with germline, which a read error may explain. The sample holds other DNA sequences that translate to the same CDR3. The V call is TRBV29-1, the J call TRBJ1-2; a weak D match, TRBD1 (5 bases). Germline values: CDR1 SQVTM, CDR2 ANQGSEA. This CDR3 has 18 residues. The CDR3, as DNA: TGCAGCGTTGAAGATCGAAGCCCTGGGGCGGCGTTTAACTATGGCTACACTTTC. Its protein product is CSVEDRSPGAAFNYGYTF.

Written as DNA, the CDR3 is TGCAGCGTTGAGGGCCAGGGGGCCTGGACAGATACGCAGTATTTT. As protein: CSVEGQGAWTDTQYF. The chain uses TRBV29-1 and TRBJ2-3, with 8 bases lining up with TRBD1. The CDR3 consists of 15 residues. Losses at the gene ends were 3 bases for V and 3 bases for J; bases not matched to a gene: 8. Germline V gene sequence: CDR1 SQVTM, CDR2 ANQGSEA.

The sample holds a few counts of this clone. The chain recombines TRBV5-6 with TRBJ2-7; 9 positions agree with TRBD1. The germline CDR1 and CDR2 sequences are SGHDT and YYEEEE. The ends lost 2 bases at V and 3 bases at J; junction bases unmatched: 3. The CDR3 length is 14 residues. The CDR3 loop is CASSFSDRGYEQYF. CDR3 coding DNA: TGTGCCAGCAGCTTTTCGGACAGGGGCTACGAGCAGTACTTC.

The V call is TRBV5-1, the J call TRBJ2-7, with D maybe TRBD2 (5 bases). Trimming cost V 4 bases and J 6 bases, with 20 bases left between them. The CDR3 length is 15 residues. Germline loops: CDR1 SGHRS, CDR2 YFSETQ. The CDR3 reads CASSPGLITTGEQYF. CDR3 sequence (DNA): TGCGCCAGCAGCCCCGGACTTATAACTACGGGCGAGCAGTACTTC.

J is TRBJ2-7 and V is TRBV29-1, with 7 bases lining up with TRBD1. CDR1 and CDR2 from the germline V gene are SQVTM and ANQGSEA. CDR3 length: 13 amino acids. The trim removed 3 bases at V and 5 bases at J, leaving 7 bases unmatched. CDR3 in DNA: TGCAGCGTTGAGCGCAGGGGGAGCGACGAGCAGTACTTC. It translates to CSVERRGSDEQYF.

This clone appeared a few times. The J gene is TRBJ1-4, the V gene TRBV9; tentatively, D is TRBD1 (5 bases). The CDR3 spans 14 residues. Germline CDR1 SGDLS, CDR2 YYNGEE. V was pared by 0 bases and J by 8 bases, with 11 bases between. CDR3 bases: TGTGCCAGCAGCGTAGGGGGGGTAAACGAAAAACTGTTTTTT. This sequence encodes CASSVGGVNEKLFF.

The V and J genes are TRBV4-1 and TRBJ1-5; possibly TRBD1 for D (6 bases). CDR3 length: 15 residues. Germline V gene data show CDR1 as MGHRA and CDR2 as YSYEKL. The ends were cut back, 5 bases at V and 2 bases at J, with 13 bases in the middle. The CDR3 DNA sequence: TGCGCCAGCAGCTCCCGGGACACGGGCAATCAGCCCCAGCATTTT. Protein product: CASSSRDTGNQPQHF.

Here the CDR3 reads CASKLAGGRQETQYF. The CDR3 DNA sequence: TGTGCCAGCAAGCTAGCGGGGGGGAGACAAGAGACCCAGTACTTC. The rearrangement joins TRBV28 to TRBJ2-5; 12 bases are a match to TRBD2. CDR3 length equals 15 residues. The V gene end was trimmed by 7 bases and the J gene end by 2 bases; junction bases not matched to a gene: 5. Per the germline V gene, CDR1 is MDHEN and CDR2 is SYDVKM. The full variable domain, in which reference TRBV28 and TRBJ2-5 provide the parts outside the CDR3, is DVKVTQSSRYLVKRTGEKVFLECVQDMDHENMFWYRQDPGLGLRLIYFSYDVKMKEKGDIPEGYSVSREKKERFSLILESASTNQTSMYLCASKLAGGRQETQYFGPGTRLLVL.

The chain has TRBV7-2 and TRBJ2-7, with 9 positions matching TRBD2. The CDR3 totals 18 residues. CDR1 and CDR2 (germline): SGHTA, FQGNSA. V lost 3 bases, J lost 0 bases, and 12 bases stayed unmatched. This CDR3 is CASSFSGAGGPSSYEQYF. In DNA form, the CDR3 reads TGTGCCAGCAGCTTTAGCGGGGCGGGGGGGCCTTCCTCCTACGAGCAGTACTTC.